The clone carrying this T cell receptor (beta chain) has a count of ten or more. The antigen remains undetermined. TCRdb recomputed calls from the 5' RACE reads with MiXCR, one row per CDR3 protein. This sample has about 120,000 distinct CDR3 sequences; roughly 3.2% occur once, and the top ten carry 1.3%. The data originate from a study of neurological immune-mediated disorders. On the study more broadly: Secondary progressive disease was present in 3, and relapsing-remitting disease in roughly 30, of the 35 or so multiple sclerosis patients. Study-wide results and limits: Patients with HTLV-1-associated myelopathy showed the most TCR clonal expansion. Those with multiple sclerosis showed the least, falling below healthy controls.

J was trimmed by 6 bases and V by 3 bases; bases with no gene match: 4. The germline CDR1 and CDR2 sequences are SGHRS and YFSETQ. The CDR3 is made up of 16 amino acids. This receptor was identified in a woman younger than 45 with multiple sclerosis. Sequencing input: PBMCs. The chain combines TRBV5-1 with TRBJ2-1; 15 bases are shared with TRBD2. The CDR3 protein is CASSWGLAGGGNEQFF. Written as DNA, the CDR3 is TGCGCCAGCAGCTGGGGACTAGCGGGAGGAGGCAATGAGCAGTTCTTC.